The 21 T cell receptor beta chains below come from one sample, sequenced in a study of CD8+ T cells in alopecia areata. Reverse transcribed after extraction, RNA yielded cDNA as the sequencing template. Measured with immunoSEQ multiplex PCR; TCRdb has only the in-frame clones, and not every one. There are approximately 180,000 clones in the sample; roughly 60% occur only once, and 1% lies in the top ten. Stated treatment: oral pan-JAK inhibitor, 5-10 mg twice daily. The sequences come from CD4+ T cells sorted from blood, collected at week 24, from a patient treated with tofacitinib. These receptors all stem from a human donor with alopecia areata.

The J gene is TRBJ2-6, the V gene TRBV29-1; D possibly corresponds to TRBD1 (6 bases). Germline loops: CDR1 SQVTM, CDR2 ANQGSEA. The CDR3 is made up of 16 amino acids. V gave up 5 bases and J gave up 0 bases, with 14 bases separating them. In DNA form, the CDR3 reads TGCAGCGTTATGAAAGGGGGAAGCTCTGGGGCCAACGTCCTGACTTTC. This sequence encodes CSVMKGGSSGANVLTF.

This chain connects TRBV25-1 to TRBJ2-5; D not certain. The germline V and J ends were trimmed by 0 bases and 5 bases, with 7 bases remaining between them. The CDR3 covers 13 residues. Germline CDR1 and CDR2: MGHDK and SYGVNS. CDR3 in DNA: TGTGCCAGCAGTGAATATAAAGGGGAGACCCAGTACTTC. This codes for CASSEYKGETQYF.

This chain connects TRBV7-2 to TRBJ1-1; possibly TRBD1 for D (6 bases). The germline gives CDR1 SGHTA, CDR2 FQGNSA. V was shortened by 5 bases and J by 8 bases, with 24 bases between the two germline ends. The CDR3 is 16 residues long. The CDR3 loop reads CASSPPPGHPGMEAFF. The CDR3 coding sequence is TGTGCCAGCAGCCCACCACCGGGACACCCGGGTATGGAAGCTTTCTTT.

V usage is TRBV6-1 and J usage is TRBJ1-5; 7 nucleotides match TRBD1. The CDR3 has 14 amino acids. The germline gives CDR1 MNHNS, CDR2 SASEGT. Unmatched junction bases numbered 4, after V lost 5 bases and J lost 3 bases. CDR3: CASSPQGTNQPQHF. The CDR3 DNA reads TGTGCCAGCAGTCCACAGGGGACCAATCAGCCCCAGCATTTT.

V and J are TRBV4-3 and TRBJ2-1; D possibly uses TRBD1 or TRBD2 (5 bases each). Trimming removed 0 bases from V and 7 bases from J, with 10 bases in between. Germline CDR1 LGHNA, CDR2 YSLEER. The CDR3 is made up of 14 amino acids. CDR3 nucleotide sequence: TGCGCCAGCAGCCAAGACGTGGGACCTAATGAGCAGTTCTTC. This translates into CASSQDVGPNEQFF.

The J gene is TRBJ1-1, the V gene TRBV2; D is uncertain. The CDR3 sequence is 13 residues long. Per germline, CDR1 SNHLY and CDR2 FYNNEI. Trimming cost V 4 bases and J 1 base, with 7 bases left between them. The CDR3 loop is CASSARGNTEAFF. CDR3 nucleotides: TGTGCCAGCAGTGCCCGGGGGAACACTGAAGCTTTCTTT. Full variable domain (remainder filled in from reference TRBV2 and TRBJ1-1): EPEVTQTPSHQVTQMGQEVILRCVPISNHLYFYWYRQILGQKVEFLVSFYNNEISEKSEIFDDQFSVERPDGSNFTLKIRSTKLEDSAMYFCASSARGNTEAFFGQGTRLTVV.

The chain combines TRBV11-1 with TRBJ1-2; D gene uncertain. The ends were cut back, 0 bases at V and 4 bases at J, with 12 bases in the middle. Germline V gives CDR1 SGHAT, CDR2 FQDESV (reference sequence). The CDR3 runs to 15 residues. The CDR3 DNA sequence: TGTGCCAGCAGCTTAGCTTCCAAAGCCGGCTATGGCTACACCTTC. It encodes CASSLASKAGYGYTF.

The V call is TRBV29-1, the J call TRBJ2-3, with D perhaps matching TRBD2 (5 bases). The CDR3 is 13 amino acids. Germline V lookup: CDR1 SQVTM, CDR2 ANQGSEA. Trimming pared 4 bases from V and 4 bases from J, leaving 12 bases between. The DNA of the CDR3 is TGCAGCGTTGCATCGGGGATCGCAGATACGCAGTATTTT. Translated: CSVASGIADTQYF.

The rearrangement joins TRBV27 to TRBJ1-5; D gene unclear. The CDR3 loop spans 16 amino acids. V lost 0 bases, J lost 0 bases, and 9 bases lay in between. The germline gives CDR1 MNHEY, CDR2 SMNVEV (reference sequence). The chain's CDR3 is CASSLSSRGSNQPQHF. CDR3 nucleotides: TGTGCCAGCAGTTTATCGAGCCGGGGTAGCAATCAGCCCCAGCATTTT.

This clone has ten or more counts. The V gene is TRBV7-7, the J gene TRBJ2-7; 7 nucleotides agree with TRBD1. CDR3 length: 13 amino acids. Looked up from germline, CDR1 is SSHAT and CDR2 is FNYEAQ (reference sequence). V lost 0 bases to trimming and J lost 6 bases; unmatched junction nucleotides: 2. CDR3 sequence (DNA): TGTGCCAGCAGCTTAGCTGCAGGGGGCGAGCAGTACTTC. Translation gives CASSLAAGGEQYF.

The chain couples TRBV15 to TRBJ1-2; D remains ambiguous. Germline CDR1 LNHNV, CDR2 YYDKDF (reference sequence). V was pared by 1 base and J by 4 bases, with 16 bases between. The CDR3 runs 16 residues. The CDR3 is CATSRVNTVTSYGYTF. The CDR3 DNA sequence: TGTGCCACCAGCAGAGTAAATACGGTGACCTCCTATGGCTACACCTTC.

The chain carries TRBV2 and TRBJ2-4; perhaps TRBD1 as D (5 bases). Germline CDR1 and CDR2: SNHLY and FYNNEI. The V end was cut by 7 bases, the J end by 1 base, with 5 bases between. The CDR3 loop spans 12 amino acids. CDR3 loop: CASKGAKNIQYF. CDR3 nucleotides: TGTGCCAGCAAGGGGGCCAAAAACATTCAGTACTTC.

The chain is built from TRBV6-6 and TRBJ1-1; D remains ambiguous. The CDR3 has 11 residues. Germline V gene data show CDR1 as MNHNY and CDR2 as SVGAGI (reference sequence). V dropped 4 bases and J dropped 11 bases, with 11 bases sitting between them. CDR3 amino acids: CASSSRGRAFF. The DNA of the CDR3 is TGTGCCAGCAGTTCCCGAGGTAGGGCTTTCTTT.

This clone was seen more than once but under ten times. This sequence joins TRBV10-3 and TRBJ1-2, with D tentatively TRBD1 (6 bases). V was clipped by 4 bases and J by 4 bases, with 19 bases between them. The CDR3 covers 16 residues. Germline CDR1 and CDR2: ENHRY and SYGVKD. This chain's CDR3 is CAISVAQGRNVYGYTF. CDR3 nucleotides: TGTGCCATCAGTGTGGCACAGGGTAGGAACGTCTATGGCTACACCTTC.

In this sample, this clone turned up a few times. The gene calls are TRBV7-6 and TRBJ1-1; a weak D match, TRBD1 (6 bases). CDR3 length: 15 residues. Trimming removed 1 base at V and 1 base at J, with 10 bases between. From germline, CDR1 is SGHVS and CDR2 FNYEAQ. The CDR3 region has the DNA TGTGCCAGCAGCTTAGGACAGACAGGGAACACTGAAGCTTTCTTT. Translated: CASSLGQTGNTEAFF.

This chain links TRBV29-1 with TRBJ1-2; a weak D match, TRBD1 (5 bases). CDR1 is SQVTM, CDR2 ANQGSEA, per germline. This CDR3 region has 12 residues. The V and J ends lost 7 bases and 4 bases respectively, with 13 bases between them. CDR3 protein: CSADSALYGYTF. The CDR3 DNA sequence: TGCAGCGCCGACAGCGCTCTCTATGGCTACACCTTC.

V gene TRBV5-6 combines with J gene TRBJ2-1; the match to TRBD2 covers 8 bases. The V gene end was trimmed by 6 bases and the J gene end by 5 bases; junction bases not matched to a gene: 13. Germline values: CDR1 SGHDT, CDR2 YYEEEE. This CDR3 contains 16 residues. In DNA form, the CDR3 reads TGTGCCAGCAACACCCCGGGCGGGGGGCTTAACAATGAGCAGTTCTTC. Its protein product is CASNTPGGGLNNEQFF.

The chain employs TRBV10-3 and TRBJ1-4, with D unresolved. The CDR3 sequence is 14 residues long. V dropped 6 bases and J dropped 4 bases, with 12 bases sitting between them. CDR1 and CDR2 (germline): ENHRY, SYGVKD. The chain's CDR3 is CAIRALRDNEKLFF. The CDR3 DNA sequence: TGTGCCATCAGGGCCTTGAGGGATAATGAAAAACTGTTTTTT.

The genes are TRBV30 and TRBJ2-2; no clear D gene. Between the trimmed V and J ends, which lost 2 bases and 4 bases, there was a span of 5 bases. Per the germline V gene, CDR1 is GTSNPN and CDR2 is SVGIG (reference sequence). This CDR3 contains 12 residues. The CDR3 coding sequence is TGTGCCTGGAGTTCGTCCACCGGGGAGCTGTTTTTT. Its translation: CAWSSSTGELFF.

The V gene is TRBV9, the J gene TRBJ1-4; no firm D call. The CDR3 has 16 amino acids. Trimming stripped 4 bases from V and 8 bases from J, with 21 bases between. CDR1 and CDR2 (germline): SGDLS, YYNGEE. The CDR3 nucleotides read TGTGCCAGCAGCCCGACCGTTGGCAATAAACCCGAAAAACTGTTTTTT. Translating gives CASSPTVGNKPEKLFF.

Here the CDR3 reads CAWKRGRGGGNEQFF. The CDR3 DNA is TGTGCCTGGAAACGTGGTCGGGGGGGCGGCAATGAGCAGTTCTTC. The V gene is TRBV30, the J gene TRBJ2-1; 8 bases match TRBD2. The CDR3 runs to 15 residues. Trimming removed 4 bases from V and 6 bases from J; junction bases left unmatched: 11. Looked up from germline, CDR1 is GTSNPN and CDR2 is SVGIG (reference sequence).